The 7 T cell receptor beta chains below come from one sample, sequenced in a study of shared clonotypes between healthy human individuals. Data came from immunoSEQ multiplex PCR; TCRdb stores just in-frame clones and leaves some out. The sample consists of fewer than 2.5 million clones, more than 85% of them appearing once. Sequencing was performed on naive CD4+ T cells from PBMCs. Subset given: CD45RA+ positively selected. The receptors shown here come from a man in his late teens or twenties in good health. Some clones in this sample may be carry-over from other donors' samples.

As regards this clone: Other nucleotide sequences in the sample specify the same CDR3. This sequence joins TRBV5-4 and TRBJ2-3; tentatively, D is TRBD1 (6 bases). In germline, CDR1 is SGHNT, CDR2 YYREEE (reference sequence). The CDR3 contains 14 residues. Trimming shortened V by 5 bases and J by 2 bases, and 12 bases separated the two germline ends. The CDR3 DNA reads TGTGCCAGCAGTTTCGCAGGGGCCACAGATACGCAGTATTTT. Protein: CASSFAGATDTQYF.

The chain employs TRBV6-4 and TRBJ2-1, with D uncertain. Germline assignment: CDR1 MRHNA and CDR2 SNTAGT. CDR3 length: 14 residues. V was shortened by 4 bases and J by 4 bases, with 11 bases between the two germline ends. The CDR3, as DNA: TGTGCCAGCAGTGTAGGGTCTCCTTACAATGAGCAGTTCTTC. This gives the protein CASSVGSPYNEQFF.

The CDR3 spells CASSAGSLAGVGYEQYF. The CDR3 region has the DNA TGCGCCAGCAGCGCCGGGTCATTAGCGGGAGTGGGCTACGAGCAGTACTTC. The chain carries TRBV5-1 and TRBJ2-7; 9 positions match TRBD2. CDR1 SGHRS and CDR2 YFSETQ come from the germline V gene. J gave up 3 bases and V 4 bases, and 14 bases lay outside the gene matches. This CDR3 has 17 amino acids.

The chain couples TRBV29-1 to TRBJ2-7; TRBD2 matches at 10 bases. V shed 5 bases, J shed 4 bases, and the junction held 11 bases outside the gene matches. This CDR3 has 15 amino acids. Per germline, CDR1 SQVTM and CDR2 ANQGSEA. This CDR3 reads CSVPSGRAGGYEQYF. The DNA of the CDR3 is TGCAGCGTTCCCAGCGGGAGGGCTGGCGGGTACGAGCAGTACTTC.

The chain is built from TRBV5-1 and TRBJ2-3; D is ambiguous. The germline CDR1 and CDR2 sequences are SGHRS and YFSETQ. The ends were cut back, 0 bases at V and 2 bases at J, with 7 bases in the middle. The CDR3 extends over 14 amino acids. The CDR3 protein is CASSLDQATDTQYF. CDR3 in DNA: TGCGCCAGCAGCTTGGATCAGGCCACAGATACGCAGTATTTT.

This sequence joins TRBV7-9 and TRBJ2-5; D not certain. The J call may be incorrect, as the DNA end agrees better with TRBJ2-7. CDR3 length equals 14 residues. Looked up from germline, CDR1 is SEHNR and CDR2 is FQNEAQ (reference sequence). As DNA, the CDR3 is TGTGCCAGCAGCTTGGGAATGGCCTCCTACGAGCAGTACTTC. Residues: CASSLGMASYEQYF.

The J gene is TRBJ2-5, the V gene TRBV4-1, with no clear D. The tail of the sequence fits TRBJ2-7 better, so the J call may be wrong. CDR3 length equals 15 residues. The germline gives CDR1 MGHRA, CDR2 YSYEKL. This chain's CDR3 is CASSQEVSRPYEQYF. DNA of the CDR3: TGCGCCAGCAGCCAAGAAGTCTCCAGGCCCTACGAGCAGTACTTC.